Shown below are 3 T cell receptor beta chains from a single sample sequenced in a study of Tregs in tolerant kidney transplant recipients. The repertoire was sequenced with immunoSEQ multiplex PCR; TCRdb's copy has only in-frame clones and lacks some. The sample has some 100,000 clones, around 91% seen once. Sequencing used CD4+ T cells from blood. These receptors were collected from a human donor in good health.

The rearrangement uses TRBV29-1 and TRBJ1-1; TRBD1 matches at 9 bases. Germline V gene data show CDR1 as SQVTM and CDR2 as ANQGSEA. Trimming removed 7 bases from V and 7 bases from J; junction bases left unmatched: 7. This CDR3 region has 12 residues. For the CDR3, the DNA is TGCAGCGGATACAGGGGGCTCAGTGAAGCTTTCTTT. Translating gives CSGYRGLSEAFF.

The J gene is TRBJ2-2, the V gene TRBV4-2; tentative D call: TRBD1 (6 bases). The CDR3 has 16 residues. V was shortened by 1 base and J by 1 base, with 10 bases between the two germline ends. Germline values: CDR1 LGHNA, CDR2 YNFKEQ. CDR3 protein: CASSQGQAENTGELFF. The CDR3 DNA follows: TGTGCCAGCAGCCAAGGACAGGCCGAGAACACCGGGGAGCTGTTTTTT.

The rearrangement joins TRBV6-1 to TRBJ1-1; 9 bases are a match to TRBD1. V shed 4 bases and J 1 base; nucleotides not matched to a gene: 4. Per germline, CDR1 MNHNS and CDR2 SASEGT. CDR3 size: 15 residues. CDR3 in amino acids: CASSGQQGANTEAFF. Written as DNA, the CDR3 is TGTGCCAGCAGTGGCCAACAGGGGGCGAACACTGAAGCTTTCTTT.